The TCR beta chain under discussion was sequenced for a study of T cells after posttransplantation cyclophosphamide. Study observations and caveats: Blood and skin or GI T cell repertoires showed limited TRB overlap. Donor CD8+ memory clones often dominated recipient blood repertoires at later times. Recipient CMV seropositivity and CMV reactivation strongly tracked TRB clonality.

CDR3 length: 14 amino acids. The germline gives CDR1 SGDLS, CDR2 YYNGEE. V lost 3 bases and J lost 6; bases outside the gene matches: 3. Method: immunoSEQ multiplex PCR; TCRdb's copy keeps in-frame clones and lacks some. The data show fewer than 40,000 clones, none appearing only once, with approximately 4.8% held by the ten largest. This clone came up many times. Antigen specificity is unknown. Peripheral blood was collected from the related graft donor on the marrow donation day. V is TRBV9 and J is TRBJ2-2; 9 bases map to TRBD2. The TCR sequence derives from a woman in her 30s in good health and a related stem cell transplant donor. The sample was PBMCs. The CDR3 DNA reads TGTGCCAGCAGCGACACTAGCGGGCCCGGGGAGCTGTTTTTT. Protein sequence: CASSDTSGPGELFF.